This entry features one TCR beta chain sequence. The table came from immunoSEQ multiplex PCR; TCRdb's copy has only in-frame clones and leaves some out. This table holds approximately 8,600 clones, roughly three quarters found once. This entry belongs to a study of siplizumab effects on memory and regulatory T cells. CDR3 length: 17 amino acids. CDR1 and CDR2 from the germline V gene are MGHRA and YSYEKL. Losses at the gene ends were 3 bases for V and 4 bases for J; bases not matched to a gene: 11. This clonotype was obtained from a human donor in good health. This rearrangement joins TRBV4-1 to TRBJ1-2, with 10 bases identical to TRBD1. Sequenced: effector memory CD8+ T cells sorted from blood. Subset specified: unstimulated CD8+ effector memory T cells. Written as DNA, the CDR3 is TGCGCCAGCAGCCAGGGACAGGGGACAAGAGGTGCCTATGGCTACACCTTC. Protein sequence: CASSQGQGTRGAYGYTF.